This is a list of T cell receptor beta chains from one sample in a study of cytomegalovirus exposure and HLA in healthy donors. Using immunoSEQ multiplex PCR, the repertoire was profiled, and TCRdb retains in-frame clones only, with some absent. The table lists 100,000 to 150,000 clones, almost 80% of them singletons, with approximately 1.6% in the top ten. The sample was PBMCs. The receptors stem from a female donor in good health and CMV-seronegative. The CDR3 runs from the conserved cysteine through the conserved F or W. D genes are given only for firm matches. Size is stated for part of the rows, as once, few or many counts, or as a class when the clone is expanded.

j_gene,abundance,v_gene,d_gene,CDR3aa,CDR3nt
TRBJ2-7,NA,TRBV29-1,TRBD1,CSTRDRGRDEQYF,TGCAGCACCCGGGACAGGGGGCGAGACGAGCAGTACTTC
TRBJ2-1,NA,TRBV19,TRBD2,CASSIFGREGGEQFF,TGTGCCAGTTCCATTTTCGGGCGGGAGGGGGGTGAGCAGTTCTTC
TRBJ2-1,NA,TRBV28,TRBD1,CASSDLDRGYNEQFF,TGTGCCAGCAGTGACCTGGACAGGGGGTACAATGAGCAGTTCTTC
TRBJ2-7,once,TRBV11-2,NA,CASSRDYLYEQYF,TGTGCCAGCAGCAGAGACTACCTATACGAGCAGTACTTC
TRBJ1-5,NA,TRBV5-6,NA,CASSYRYGQSNQPQHF,TGTGCCAGCAGCTACCGATATGGACAGAGCAATCAGCCCCAGCATTTT
TRBJ2-1,few,TRBV27,NA,CGWERPYNEQFF,TGTGGGTGGGAGCGGCCCTACAATGAGCAGTTCTTC
TRBJ1-2,NA,TRBV27,TRBD1,CASRRGDRGYGYTF,TGTGCCAGCAGAAGGGGGGACAGGGGGTATGGCTACACCTTC
TRBJ1-5,NA,TRBV6-1,NA,CATTGKNSNQPQHF,TGTGCCACTACAGGGAAGAATAGCAATCAGCCCCAGCATTTT
TRBJ2-1,NA,TRBV6-5,TRBD2,CASSLAGGHNEQFF,TGTGCCAGCAGCCTAGCGGGAGGGCACAATGAGCAGTTCTTC
TRBJ2-4,NA,TRBV11-2,NA,CASSLGGARNSQYF,TGTGCCAGCAGCTTAGGGGGCGCGAGGAACAGTCAGTACTTC
TRBJ2-7,NA,TRBV27,TRBD2,CASSFNVAGSPYEQYF,TGTGCCAGCAGTTTTAATGTAGCGGGATCCCCCTACGAGCAGTACTTC
TRBJ1-5,few,TRBV2,TRBD1,CASRGTGDQPQHF,TGTGCCAGCAGAGGGACAGGGGATCAGCCCCAGCATTTT
TRBJ2-2,few,TRBV7-8,TRBD1,CASSSPGQTNTGELFF,TGTGCCAGCAGCTCTCCGGGACAGACGAACACCGGGGAGCTGTTTTTT
TRBJ2-2,NA,TRBV19,NA,CASSIVRNTGELFF,TGTGCCAGTAGTATAGTGCGTAACACCGGGGAGCTGTTTTTT
TRBJ1-3,NA,TRBV4-3,TRBD1,CASSQDPQGALGNTIYF,TGCGCCAGCAGCCAAGATCCTCAGGGGGCGCTTGGAAACACCATATATTTT
TRBJ2-4,NA,TRBV7-2,TRBD2,CASSLKGLAGHIQYF,TGTGCCAGCAGCTTAAAGGGACTAGCAGGGCACATTCAGTACTTC
TRBJ2-1,NA,TRBV4-2,TRBD2,CASSQDLGLAGPYNEQFF,TGTGCCAGCAGCCAAGATCTAGGACTAGCGGGCCCCTACAATGAGCAGTTCTTC
TRBJ1-2,once,TRBV2,NA,CASSPGLNYGYTF,TGTGCCAGCAGTCCAGGGTTGAACTATGGCTACACCTTC
TRBJ1-5,NA,TRBV2,NA,CASNEGVGQPQHF,TGTGCCAGCAACGAAGGGGTTGGGCAGCCCCAGCATTTT
TRBJ2-7,NA,TRBV7-9,TRBD1,CASSARQGNYEQYF,TGTGCCAGCAGCGCCCGACAGGGGAACTACGAGCAGTACTTC
TRBJ2-5,once,TRBV6-5,TRBD1,CASSYSRRDRGREQYF,TGTGCCAGCAGTTACTCGAGACGGGACAGGGGGCGGGAGCAGTACTTC
TRBJ2-7,NA,TRBV7-2,NA,CASSLALRYEQYF,TGTGCCAGCAGCTTAGCACTTCGCTACGAGCAGTACTTC
TRBJ2-1,once,TRBV7-8,NA,CASLRAGFGYNEQFF,TGTGCCAGCCTAAGGGCGGGATTTGGATACAATGAGCAGTTCTTC
TRBJ2-1,NA,TRBV29-1,TRBD2,CSVEDATSGTYNEQFF,TGCAGCGTTGAAGACGCGACTAGCGGGACTTACAATGAGCAGTTCTTC
TRBJ1-1,NA,TRBV27,TRBD1,CASSLFPHSGTGYGAFF,TGTGCCAGCAGTTTATTCCCCCACTCCGGGACAGGCTACGGGGCTTTCTTT
TRBJ2-5,few,TRBV7-2,NA,CASSSRRETQYF,TGTGCCAGCAGCTCCCGGAGAGAGACCCAGTACTTC
TRBJ2-1,NA,TRBV10-3,TRBD2,CAISTGTSGGSYNEQFF,TGTGCCATCAGCACCGGGACTAGCGGGGGCTCCTACAATGAGCAGTTCTTC
TRBJ2-7,NA,TRBV2,NA,CASSRDLKSYEQYF,TGTGCCAGCAGTAGGGACTTGAAATCCTACGAGCAGTACTTC
TRBJ2-7,NA,TRBV28,TRBD2,CASSPGTSKDEQYF,TGTGCCAGCAGCCCCGGGACTAGTAAGGACGAGCAGTATTTC
TRBJ2-7,NA,TRBV7-2,TRBD2,CASSLVGTSYPHEQYF,TGTGCCAGCAGCTTAGTGGGGACTAGTTATCCCCACGAGCAGTACTTC
TRBJ2-7,NA,TRBV30,TRBD2,CAWSTSGSYEQYF,TGTGCCTGGTCCACTAGCGGGAGTTACGAGCAGTACTTC
TRBJ1-2,NA,TRBV5-1,TRBD1,CASSLGDRGSYGYTF,TGCGCCAGCAGCTTGGGGGACAGGGGGTCCTATGGCTACACCTTC
TRBJ1-5,NA,TRBV5-1,NA,CASSLDTNQPQHF,TGCGCCAGCAGCTTGGATACTAATCAGCCCCAGCATTTT
TRBJ2-7,NA,TRBV11-2,TRBD1,CASSRQGYEQYF,TGTGCCAGCAGTCGACAGGGGTACGAGCAGTACTTC
TRBJ2-4,once,TRBV18,TRBD2,CASSPSAGENIQYF,TGTGCCAGCTCACCTTCAGCGGGGGAAAACATTCAGTACTTC
TRBJ1-4,few,TRBV18,NA,CASSPPELRGADGKLFF,TGTGCCAGCTCACCACCGGAGTTGCGGGGGGCGGATGGAAAACTGTTTTTT
TRBJ2-7,NA,TRBV4-1,NA,CASSPTDIYEQYF,TGCGCCAGCAGCCCCACCGACATCTACGAGCAGTACTTC
TRBJ2-2,NA,TRBV7-2,NA,CASSLGVGGYTGELFF,TGTGCCAGCAGCTTAGGAGTGGGGGGTTATACCGGGGAGCTGTTTTTT
TRBJ1-2,NA,TRBV6-5,NA,CASSYSVNYGYTF,TGTGCCAGCAGTTATTCGGTTAACTATGGCTACACCTTC
TRBJ1-5,NA,TRBV5-1,NA,CASSLEQNQPQHF,TGCGCCAGCAGCTTGGAACAGAATCAGCCCCAGCATTTT
TRBJ2-5,NA,TRBV4-3,TRBD1,CASSRDRGETQYF,TGCGCCAGCAGCCGGGACAGGGGAGAGACCCAGTACTTC
TRBJ2-1,once,TRBV19,NA,CASSKQRRASYNEQFF,TGTGCCAGTAGTAAGCAAAGGAGGGCCTCCTACAATGAGCAGTTCTTC
TRBJ2-5,few,TRBV4-1,NA,CASSQEGRGETQYF,TGCGCCAGCAGCCAAGAGGGTCGAGGGGAGACCCAGTACTTC
TRBJ2-1,NA,TRBV30,NA,CAWSVPNPNEQFF,TGTGCCTGGAGTGTACCTAACCCCAATGAGCAGTTCTTC
TRBJ2-5,few,TRBV4-1,TRBD1,CASSQTSLTGGGKTQYF,TGCGCCAGCAGCCAAACCTCGCTGACAGGGGGCGGGAAGACCCAGTACTTC
TRBJ1-1,NA,TRBV28,NA,CASRGRGAEAFF,TGTGCCTCACGCGGGAGGGGTGCTGAAGCTTTCTTT
TRBJ2-3,NA,TRBV15,TRBD2,CATTSSRGAGVHTQYF,TGTGCCACCACTTCCTCGCGGGGAGCGGGAGTACATACGCAGTATTTT
TRBJ2-1,NA,TRBV5-4,NA,CASSLDLASYNEQFF,TGTGCCAGCAGCTTGGACTTAGCCTCATACAATGAGCAGTTCTTC
TRBJ2-3,NA,TRBV30,TRBD2,CAWRLAGSTDTQYF,TGTGCCTGGAGACTAGCGGGATCCACAGATACGCAGTATTTT
TRBJ1-2,NA,TRBV4-3,TRBD1,CASRGGQGNYGYTF,TGCGCCAGCAGGGGGGGACAGGGTAACTATGGCTACACCTTC
TRBJ2-1,once,TRBV5-6,TRBD2,CASRLAGGPSSYNEQFF,TGTGCCAGCAGACTAGCGGGAGGCCCGAGCTCCTACAATGAGCAGTTCTTC
TRBJ2-3,NA,TRBV4-3,NA,CASSQASRNADTQYF,TGCGCCAGCAGCCAAGCTTCTAGGAACGCAGATACGCAGTATTTT
TRBJ1-2,NA,TRBV4-2,TRBD1,CAGSSPGGTGDGYTF,TGTGCCGGCAGCTCACCCGGCGGGACAGGGGATGGCTACACCTTC
TRBJ2-1,NA,TRBV5-4,TRBD2,CASETSGNVEQFF,TGTGCCAGCGAGACTAGCGGGAATGTTGAGCAGTTCTTC